Below, one T cell receptor beta chain is given with its context. No antigen is known for it. The entry originates in a study of shared clonotypes between healthy human individuals. Study-level points and caveats: In a handful of donors, around 5% of naive CD4 clonotypes appeared in common. Estimated richness was generally greater in naive than memory subsets.

Repertoires were generated with immunoSEQ multiplex PCR, while TCRdb's copy carries only in-frame clones and drops some. Of 2 million to 3 million clones listed, roughly 93% are singletons. The CDR3 covers 14 residues. The germline CDR1 and CDR2 sequences are MNHEY and SMNVEV (reference sequence). Losses at the gene ends were 3 bases for V and 14 bases for J; bases not matched to a gene: 13. The TCR originated in a man younger than 35 in good health. Some clones in this sample may be carry-over from other donors' samples. This chain joins TRBV27 and TRBJ2-1, with 7 bases that match TRBD2. Sequencing was done on a sample of naive CD4+ T cells from PBMCs. This sample's subset: CD45RA+ positively selected. The CDR3, as DNA: TGTGCCAGCAGTTTGGTTAACATCGGGACTAAGGAGTTCTTC. Its protein product is CASSLVNIGTKEFF.